These 32 T cell receptor beta chains were all obtained from the same sample, sequenced in a study of blood T cell repertoires in COVID-19. Produced via immunoSEQ multiplex PCR; TCRdb's table is partial and in-frame only. The sample lists approximately 230,000 clones; roughly 83% were seen once. The sequenced sample consisted of peripheral blood. These receptors originate from a man older than 75 with acute or convalescent COVID-19.

This chain links TRBV7-3 with TRBJ2-2; D is undetermined. Looked up from germline, CDR1 is SGHTA and CDR2 is FQGTGA. Trimming shortened V by 2 bases and J by 8 bases, and 6 bases separated the two germline ends. This CDR3 has 12 amino acids. CDR3 DNA: TGTGCCAGCAGCTTACAATCAGGGGAGCTGTTTTTT. It translates to CASSLQSGELFF.

A few counts support this clone. The V call is TRBV5-6, the J call TRBJ1-4, with 8 nucleotides matching TRBD1. The V segment lost 5 bases and the J segment 7 bases; nucleotides outside the gene matches: 10. The CDR3 contains 15 residues. Germline CDR1 reads SGHDT; CDR2 reads YYEEEE. The CDR3 bases are TGTGCCAGCAGAGCTTGGGGGACAGGTCGTGAAAAACTGTTTTTT. Translating gives CASRAWGTGREKLFF.

This chain connects TRBV2 to TRBJ1-2; D might be TRBD1 (5 bases). Deletions cut 4 bases from V and 5 bases from J, with 14 bases between. CDR3 length: 14 amino acids. From germline, CDR1 is SNHLY and CDR2 FYNNEI. In DNA, the CDR3 is TGTGCCAGCAGTGTTTCCAGGGAAGCTTATGGCTACACCTTC. This encodes CASSVSREAYGYTF. Filled out from reference TRBV2 and TRBJ1-2, the complete variable domain reads EPEVTQTPSHQVTQMGQEVILRCVPISNHLYFYWYRQILGQKVEFLVSFYNNEISEKSEIFDDQFSVERPDGSNFTLKIRSTKLEDSAMYFCASSVSREAYGYTFGSGTRLTVV.

This rearrangement joins TRBV5-6 to TRBJ2-7, with 9 nucleotides matching TRBD1. Germline CDR1 SGHDT, CDR2 YYEEEE. CDR3 size: 16 residues. With V trimmed by 2 bases and J by 2 bases, 8 bases remained unmatched. The CDR3 coding sequence is TGTGCCAGCAGCTTTTCTCCGGGACAGGGAACCTACGAGCAGTACTTC. It is translated as CASSFSPGQGTYEQYF.

The chain recombines TRBV5-1 with TRBJ2-3; 13 nucleotides line up with TRBD2. Germline trimming cut 4 bases from V and 3 bases from J; bases unmatched to any gene: 5. There are 16 residues in the CDR3. Germline V gene sequence: CDR1 SGHRS, CDR2 YFSETQ. In DNA, the CDR3 is TGCGCCAGCAGCCCCGGGACTAGCGGGATAACAGATACGCAGTATTTT. Amino acids: CASSPGTSGITDTQYF.

CDR3 DNA: TGTGCCAGCAGCTTTCAGGACAGGGACTCTTCACCCCTCCACTTT. Amino acids: CASSFQDRDSSPLHF. The chain has TRBV7-9 and TRBJ1-6; 8 bases agree with TRBD1. The CDR3 loop spans 15 amino acids. Trimming cost V 3 bases and J 9 bases; bases outside gene matches: 7. Germline CDR1 SEHNR, CDR2 FQNEAQ (reference sequence).

The chain carries TRBV19 and TRBJ2-7, with D unclear. Germline V gene sequence: CDR1 LNHDA, CDR2 SQIVND (reference sequence). The CDR3 is 14 residues long. With 7 bases removed from V and 2 bases from J, the gap between germline ends came to 15 bases. The CDR3 here is CASIANLPPYEQYF. DNA of the CDR3: TGTGCCAGTATTGCAAATCTACCCCCCTACGAGCAGTACTTC.

The rearrangement joins TRBV5-1 to TRBJ1-4, with no clear D. CDR1 and CDR2 (germline): SGHRS, YFSETQ. Trimming cost V 0 bases and J 10 bases, with 10 bases left between them. This CDR3 is built from 13 residues. CDR3 in DNA: TGCGCCAGCAGCTTGGTCGGCAGGTCAAAACTGTTTTTT. It is translated as CASSLVGRSKLFF.

CDR3 coding DNA: TGTGCCAGTAGTAGCCGCGCGCGGGGGACCTACACCACCGGGGAGCTGTTTTTT. Protein: CASSSRARGTYTTGELFF. The rearrangement joins TRBV19 to TRBJ2-2; 7 bases are shared with TRBD2. Germline CDR1 reads LNHDA; CDR2 reads SQIVND (reference sequence). The CDR3 runs to 18 residues. The J segment lost 4 bases and the V segment lost 4 bases, leaving 15 bases of the junction unmatched.

The chain is built from TRBV4-2 and TRBJ1-1, with 8 bases matching TRBD1. The CDR3 is 13 residues long. V gave up 2 bases and J gave up 11 bases; unmatched junction bases: 7. Germline CDR1 is LGHNA and CDR2 is YNFKEQ. Here the CDR3 reads CASSQTDRDPAFF. The CDR3 region has the DNA TGTGCCAGCAGCCAAACGGACAGGGACCCGGCTTTCTTT.

This clone was recorded a few times. The J gene is TRBJ1-5, the V gene TRBV6-6; a possible D gene is TRBD1 (6 bases). There are 14 residues in the CDR3. CDR1 MNHNY and CDR2 SVGAGI come from the germline V gene (reference sequence). V lost 5 bases, J lost 3 bases, and 11 bases lay in between. DNA of the CDR3: TGTGCCAGCAGTACCCAGGGGCACAATCAGCCCCAGCATTTT. This encodes CASSTQGHNQPQHF.

This clone has only a few counts. The chain is built from TRBV3-1 (or the pseudogene TRBV3-2) and TRBJ1-2; no definite D call. In germline, CDR1 is LGHDT, CDR2 YNNKEL (reference sequence). The CDR3 sequence is 13 residues long. V lost 3 bases and J 4 bases, leaving 9 bases between the germline ends. As DNA, the CDR3 is TGTGCCAGCAGCCAGCCGGGGAGCTATGGCTACACCTTC. Protein product: CASSQPGSYGYTF.

The chain carries TRBV11-3 and TRBJ2-3; 9 nucleotides line up with TRBD2. Trimming at V came to 1 base and at J to 6 bases, leaving 5 bases not matched to a gene. Germline assignment: CDR1 SGHNT and CDR2 YENEEA. The CDR3 has 15 residues. The DNA for the CDR3 is TGTGCCAGCAGCTTAGGAGCGGGGGGCGCGGATACGCAGTATTTT. Amino acids: CASSLGAGGADTQYF. Full variable domain (remainder filled in from reference TRBV11-3 and TRBJ2-3): EAGVVQSPRYKIIEKKQPVAFWCNPISGHNTLYWYLQNLGQGPELLIRYENEEAVDDSQLPKDRFSAERLKGVDSTLKIQPAELGDSAVYLCASSLGAGGADTQYFGPGTRLTVL.

This sequence joins TRBV12-3 or TRBV12-4 and TRBJ1-1; 9 nucleotides line up with TRBD1. With V trimmed by 11 bases and J by 3 bases, 4 bases remained unmatched. The CDR3 has 12 amino acids. CDR3 bases: TGTGCCGTAGACAGGGGGGACACTGAAGCTTTCTTT. Protein product: CAVDRGDTEAFF.

The chain carries TRBV15 and TRBJ1-6; 8 bases fit TRBD1. The V gene end was trimmed by 11 bases and the J gene end by 7 bases; junction bases not matched to a gene: 10. The CDR3 is 14 amino acids. Per germline, CDR1 LNHNV and CDR2 YYDKDF (reference sequence). The CDR3 DNA reads TGTGCCGCCGGAGGGGGACAGGAGAATTCACCCCTCCACTTT. This encodes CAAGGGQENSPLHF.

The gene calls are TRBV21-1 and TRBJ2-7; the D call of TRBD1 is as the table states it, not checked on the DNA. TRBV21-1 constitutes a pseudogene. This CDR3 is built from 14 residues. The CDR3: CASSYRQGAGEQYF. Written as DNA, the CDR3 is TGTGCCAGCAGCTACCGACAGGGGGCCGGGGAGCAGTACTTC.

The chain couples TRBV11-2 to TRBJ2-3; D is possibly TRBD1 (5 bases). The CDR3 extends over 16 amino acids. The germline gives CDR1 SGHAT, CDR2 FQNNGV. V was cut by 5 bases and J by 0 bases, with 15 bases left in between. CDR3 in DNA: TGTGCCAGCAGCCGCCACAGGTTACCTAGCACAGATACGCAGTATTTT. Residues: CASSRHRLPSTDTQYF.

The genes are TRBV7-8 and TRBJ2-3; a weak D match, TRBD2 (5 bases). Trimming took off 3 bases at V and 6 bases at J, with 16 bases between the two ends. CDR3 size: 15 residues. Germline loops: CDR1 SGHVS, CDR2 FQNEAQ. The CDR3 spells CASSFGLTRPDTQYF. In DNA form, the CDR3 reads TGTGCCAGCAGCTTCGGACTGACCCGACCGGATACGCAGTATTTT. The full variable domain, in which reference TRBV7-8 and TRBJ2-3 provide the parts outside the CDR3, is GAGVSQSPRYKVAKRGQDVALRCDPISGHVSLFWYQQALGQGPEFLTYFQNEAQLDKSGLPSDRFFAERPEGSVSTLKIQRTQQEDSAVYLCASSFGLTRPDTQYFGPGTRLTVL.

The J gene is TRBJ2-7, the V gene TRBV28; TRBD1 agrees at 12 bases. Trimming at V came to 1 base and at J to 10 bases, leaving 8 bases not matched to a gene. CDR3 length equals 15 residues. In germline, CDR1 is MDHEN, CDR2 SYDVKM. The CDR3 DNA follows: TGTGCCAGCAGTTTATCGGGACAGGGGGCGCTGGGCCAGTACTTC. Encoded protein: CASSLSGQGALGQYF.

The gene calls are TRBV6-6 and TRBJ2-1, with a possible D match to TRBD1 (6 bases). Per germline, CDR1 MNHNY and CDR2 SVGAGI (reference sequence). The CDR3 spans 15 residues. The V end lost 4 bases, the J end lost 8 bases, and 18 bases lay between the germline ends. The CDR3 region is CASSSGQTYGDEQFF. CDR3 nucleotide sequence: TGTGCCAGCAGTTCCGGACAGACATATGGTGATGAGCAGTTCTTC.

V gene TRBV7-2 combines with J gene TRBJ2-7; maybe TRBD1 (6 bases). The CDR3 totals 14 residues. The V and J ends lost 5 bases and 2 bases respectively, with 13 bases between them. Looked up from germline, CDR1 is SGHTA and CDR2 is FQGNSA. CDR3 protein: CASSAGQRTYEQYF. The CDR3 DNA is TGTGCCAGCAGCGCTGGACAGCGAACCTACGAGCAGTACTTC.

V is TRBV5-1 and J is TRBJ1-1; D possibly corresponds to TRBD1 (6 bases). Germline-derived CDR1 and CDR2 are SGHRS and YFSETQ. The V and J ends lost 4 bases and 4 bases respectively, with 17 bases between them. The CDR3 is 15 amino acids. The CDR3 here is CASSRDTAVGTEAFF. The CDR3, as DNA: TGCGCCAGCAGCCGGGACACGGCCGTTGGCACTGAAGCTTTCTTT.

The chain recombines TRBV5-1 with TRBJ2-6; unclear D gene. The CDR3 spans 15 residues. Germline CDR1 SGHRS, CDR2 YFSETQ. V was pared by 4 bases and J by 0 bases, with 8 bases between. The CDR3 DNA is TGCGCCAGCAGCCTTACGAGCTCTGGGGCCAACGTCCTGACTTTC. This translates into CASSLTSSGANVLTF.

The chain links TRBV6-4 to TRBJ1-2; 10 nucleotides align to TRBD1. CDR1 MRHNA and CDR2 SNTAGT come from the germline V gene. V shed 6 bases, J shed 2 bases, and the junction held 6 bases outside the gene matches. The CDR3 has 15 residues. CDR3: CASSLSGQGNYGYTF. CDR3 in DNA: TGTGCCAGCAGCCTTTCGGGACAGGGGAACTATGGCTACACCTTC.

This clone was recorded only once. The chain combines TRBV11-2 with TRBJ1-3; D not resolved. CDR1 is SGHAT and CDR2 is FQNNGV in the germline V gene. V was pared by 5 bases and J by 0 bases, with 14 bases between. The CDR3 runs to 16 residues. CDR3 nucleotide sequence: TGTGCCAGCAGCCCGTGGACTCTCTCCTCTGGAAACACCATATATTTT. Its protein is CASSPWTLSSGNTIYF.

The chain joins TRBV2 to TRBJ2-7; weak D call: TRBD2 (6 bases). Per germline, CDR1 SNHLY and CDR2 FYNNEI. V shed 1 base and J shed 2 bases, with 9 bases lying between them. The CDR3 runs to 14 residues. CDR3: CASSEGGLTYEQYF. In DNA form, the CDR3 reads TGTGCCAGCAGTGAAGGGGGACTTACCTACGAGCAGTACTTC.

This clone was detected once. The chain couples TRBV6-2 or TRBV6-3 to TRBJ2-7, with 7 bases matching TRBD1. CDR3 length: 14 residues. V was pared by 1 base and J by 6 bases, with 6 bases of the junction left unmatched. Germline V gene data show CDR1 as MNHEY and CDR2 as SVGEGT. DNA of the CDR3: TGTGCCAGCAGTTACTACAGGGGTTCGGGCGAGCAGTACTTC. Translating gives CASSYYRGSGEQYF.

This chain links TRBV19 with TRBJ1-6; perhaps TRBD1 as D (5 bases). CDR1 is LNHDA and CDR2 is SQIVND in the germline V gene (reference sequence). V was trimmed by 6 bases and J by 7 bases, leaving 22 bases between them. The CDR3 spans 17 residues. Here the CDR3 reads CASSYSRDSRGNSPLHF. CDR3 sequence (DNA): TGTGCCAGTAGCTACTCGAGGGACTCCCGAGGAAATTCACCCCTCCACTTT.

The chain employs TRBV5-1 and TRBJ1-2, with D maybe TRBD1 (5 bases). V shed 4 bases and J shed 2 bases, with 9 bases lying between them. CDR3 length: 13 residues. Germline V CDR1 and CDR2: SGHRS, YFSETQ. The CDR3 spells CASSLDTNYGYTF. The CDR3 region has the DNA TGCGCCAGCAGCCTGGACACCAACTATGGCTACACCTTC.

The chain employs TRBV6-6 and TRBJ1-4; 8 bases agree with TRBD1. The CDR3 consists of 15 residues. V lost 2 bases and J lost 4; bases outside the gene matches: 3. CDR1 is MNHNY, CDR2 SVGAGI, per germline (reference sequence). This CDR3 is CASSYRGQGNEKLFF. As DNA, the CDR3 is TGTGCCAGCAGTTACCGCGGACAGGGTAATGAAAAACTGTTTTTT.

The genes are TRBV11-1 and TRBJ1-3; tentatively, D is TRBD1 (6 bases). CDR1 SGHAT and CDR2 FQDESV come from the germline V gene (reference sequence). The ends were cut back, 5 bases at V and 0 bases at J, with 14 bases in the middle. The CDR3 contains 16 residues. Here the CDR3 reads CASSRGGASSGNTIYF. The CDR3 DNA follows: TGTGCCAGCAGCAGAGGGGGTGCGAGCTCTGGAAACACCATATATTTT. The complete variable domain, with remaining parts taken from reference TRBV11-1 and TRBJ1-3, reads EAEVAQSPRYKITEKSQAVAFWCDPISGHATLYWYRQILGQGPELLVQFQDESVVDDSQLPKDRFSAERLKGVDSTLKIQPAELGDSAMYLCASSRGGASSGNTIYFGEGSWLTVV.

The chain has TRBV10-3 and TRBJ2-3, with D unclear. CDR1 and CDR2 from the germline V gene are ENHRY and SYGVKD. The V end lost 7 bases, the J end lost 2 bases, and 13 bases lay between the germline ends. CDR3 size: 14 residues. The CDR3 sequence is CAIKGPTLTDTQYF. The DNA for the CDR3 is TGTGCCATCAAAGGTCCGACTCTCACAGATACGCAGTATTTT.